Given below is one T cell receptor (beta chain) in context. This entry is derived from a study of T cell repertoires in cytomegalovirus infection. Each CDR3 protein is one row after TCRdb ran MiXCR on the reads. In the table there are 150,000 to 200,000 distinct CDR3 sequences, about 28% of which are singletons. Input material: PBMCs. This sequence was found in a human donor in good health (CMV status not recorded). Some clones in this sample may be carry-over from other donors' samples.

The CDR3 nucleotides are TGTGCCAGCACAAAGACAGGGGATCGTTTCGCTGAAGCTTTCTTT. Its translation: CASTKTGDRFAEAFF. The V call is TRBV2, the J call TRBJ1-1, with 8 bases fitting TRBD1. The germline V gene encodes CDR1 SNHLY and CDR2 FYNNEI. The length of the CDR3 is 15 residues. Germline trimming cut 7 bases from V and 6 bases from J; bases unmatched to any gene: 13.